This TCR beta chain was identified in a study of shared clonotypes between healthy human individuals (dated by TCRdb to about 2020). Background on the whole study: Three men and two women, aged 18 to 49 years, made up the cohort. For each donor, CD4 naive and CD4 memory were each given three plates, CD8 naive was given two plates, and CD8 memory was given one plate. To estimate repertoire size and how much clonotype sharing occurs between individuals, the study deeply sequenced the blood TCR repertoires of 4 to 6 healthy adults. Different laboratories and diverse techniques were used to prepare libraries and sequence TCR repertoires, to increase sequencing depth and limit assay-specific biases. Between about 0.85 and 9.5 billion PBMCs per donor were obtained by leukapheresis.

Using the deep immunoSEQ assay, TCR CDR3 regions were amplified from genomic DNA by multiplex PCR. Extracted genomic DNA from each cell subset was distributed evenly across all wells of several immunoSEQ 96-well plates, and each plate was treated as a replicate. Each replicate PCR for sorted subsets received roughly 0.2 ug genomic DNA, equal to 30,000 or so T cell genomes. Purified libraries were quantified with a Qubit 3.0 fluorometer, sized on a Bioanalyzer 2100, and re-quantified with the KAPA Library Quantification kit. Each immunoSEQ 96-well plate was sequenced on its own single-read 150-cycle Illumina NextSeq 550 flow cell. On the authors' methods: The immunoSEQ output contained only junctional sequences without quality scores, so filtering could not match that applied to full-length reads. Sequences were annotated with PyIR, a Python wrapper for IgBLAST v1.9, and V/J genes and CDR3 were assigned using IMGT germline references. Reads were filtered out if the reads had weak V/J assignments (E-value above 1e-6), no CDR3, stop codons, out-of-frame junctions, or ambiguous translated residues. V3J clonotypes were defined by identical inferred V gene, J gene, and CDR3 amino acid sequence. Percentage overlap between repertoires was calculated by dividing the number of shared unique clonotypes by the size of the smaller repertoire. RTK rarefaction, the Chao1 estimator, and Recon v2.1 estimates of unobserved clonotypes were used to assess repertoire richness. Generation probabilities were computed with OLGA for all TCRbeta clonotypes obtained by the gDNA method from four donors. The immuneACCESS repertoire file appears here via TCRdb, limited to in-frame rearrangements. These files lack a portion of the clones; in checked studies, under half of the deficit traces to unresolved V genes, and the cause of the others is not known. V and J calls plus clone size are reproduced from that table; the DNA served to infer D and trimming. Across this sample there are about 380,000 clones, with just over 95% seen only once. The top ten hold approximately 0.32% of the sample.

At the junction V is shortened by 7 bases and J by 3 bases; bases outside the gene matches: 6. The cysteine opens and the phenylalanine closes a CDR3 of 14 amino acids. Only the CDR3 part of the read is kept: 42 bases, read in frame from the first base. CDR1 and CDR2 (SNHLY, FYNNEI) derive from the germline V gene. Concerning this clone: The antigen this receptor binds is unknown. No qualities accompany the bases; no much larger clone lies one base away.

The donors were healthy, HIV-negative adults who had no recently reported acute infections or vaccinations. Only Caucasian adults living in Nashville, Tennessee, USA were represented among the donors. CD8 memory samples consisted of magnetically selected CD45RO+ cells combined with CCR7-negative CD45RA+ effector memory (TemRA) cells. After blood collection by leukapheresis, PBMCs were isolated using Ficoll-Histopaque density gradient centrifugation and then cryopreserved in the vapor phase of liquid nitrogen. Analytical flow cytometry was used to check the purity and quantity of each magnetically sorted T cell population. Genomic DNA was isolated from every sorted fraction and measured by UV absorbance on a Nanodrop 2000c. The research as a whole found: Compared with non-shared clonotypes, clonotypes shared by all four sorted-subset donors had higher generation probabilities. Sampling was limited to blood, and TCR repertoires in tissue likely differ from TCR repertoires in blood. Sharing across a few donors was observed for approximately 5% of naive CD4, less than 4% of naive CD8, 2.3% of memory CD4, and around 0.4% of memory CD8 clonotypes. Based on pairwise subsampling, the degree of clonotype sharing among donors was expected to be affected by sequencing depth. Incomplete sequencing was indicated by rarefaction of sorted-subset datasets, despite the large sequencing depth. Naive subsets generally had larger estimated clonotype richness than memory subsets. The genetic and exposure-history diversity represented was limited by the small number of donors.

Sequenced input: memory CD8+ T cells sorted from blood. The sample's cell subset or site label, in plain terms: CD45RO+ cells pooled with CCR7-negative TemRA cells. This clonotype was sampled from a young man in good health. Here the chain combines TRBV2 and TRBJ2-3, and TRBD1 matches 8 of the central bases. CDR3 loop: CASNPGQVTDTQYF. The DNA reads as follows: TGTGCCAGCAACCCGGGACAGGTAACAGATACGCAGTATTTT.